Shown below are 27 T cell receptor beta chains from a single sample sequenced in a study of shared clonotypes between healthy human individuals. The assay was immunoSEQ multiplex PCR, and TCRdb's table has in-frame clones only and misses some. The sample carries nearly 1 million clones, approximately 80% recorded once. The sequencing sample was made of memory CD4+ T cells sorted from blood. Subset meaning: CD45RA-negative fraction. Receptors were obtained from a young man in good health.

In DNA, the CDR3 is TGTGCCAGCATCGGGGGCGCGGGAAATTATCAGCCCCAGCATTTT. Residues: CASIGGAGNYQPQHF. The V gene is TRBV28, the J gene TRBJ1-5; TRBD1 might be the D (6 bases). Germline CDR1 MDHEN, CDR2 SYDVKM. V lost 7 bases, J lost 5 bases, and 18 bases lay in between. The CDR3 runs 15 residues.

This chain links TRBV11-2 with TRBJ2-3; D possibly corresponds to TRBD2 (6 bases). Germline-derived CDR1 and CDR2 are SGHAT and FQNNGV. Trimming took 2 bases from V and 0 from J, leaving 18 bases between them. There are 18 residues in the CDR3. The CDR3 loop is CASSLRLALTTSTDTQYF. The CDR3 DNA reads TGTGCCAGCAGCTTACGGCTAGCGCTTACTACTAGCACAGATACGCAGTATTTT.

V and J are TRBV4-3 and TRBJ2-2, with 8 bases matching TRBD2. The CDR3 has 14 amino acids. The V and J ends lost 11 bases and 6 bases, in that order; junction bases with no gene match: 11. The germline V gene has CDR1 LGHNA and CDR2 YSLEER. Here the CDR3 reads CALVPAGDPGELFF. CDR3 sequence (DNA): TGCGCCCTCGTCCCAGCGGGAGATCCCGGGGAGCTGTTTTTT.

Regarding this clone: Relative to the germline gene, one junction end is altered; a read error may explain this. This rearrangement joins TRBV7-7 to TRBJ2-3; unclear D gene. This CDR3 is built from 13 residues. Germline-derived CDR1 and CDR2 are SSHAT and FNYEAQ (reference sequence). The CDR3 region is CASSLSDRNTQYF. CDR3 DNA: TGTGCTAGCAGCTTATCCGACCGGAATACGCAGTATTTT.

This clone was picked up a small number of times. The chain employs TRBV29-1 and TRBJ2-5; D is undetermined. The CDR3 has 12 amino acids. Germline CDR1 reads SQVTM; CDR2 reads ANQGSEA. V shed 6 bases and J shed 1 base, with 9 bases lying between them. CDR3 DNA sequence: TGCAGCGTGGATTTTACCCAAGAGACCCAGTACTTC. This sequence encodes CSVDFTQETQYF.

This clone was counted once. This sequence joins TRBV5-4 and TRBJ2-6; D is ambiguous. V dropped 0 bases and J dropped 4 bases, with 8 bases sitting between them. The germline V gene has CDR1 SGHNT and CDR2 YYREEE (reference sequence). The CDR3 is 15 amino acids. The CDR3 DNA reads as TGTGCCAGCAGCTTGGACGAATTGGGGGCCAACGTCCTGACTTTC. This translates into CASSLDELGANVLTF.

The rearrangement joins TRBV30 to TRBJ1-3; 10 positions agree with TRBD1. This CDR3 contains 14 residues. The V gene end was trimmed by 5 bases and the J gene end by 6 bases; junction bases not matched to a gene: 7. Germline V gene lookup returns CDR1 GTSNPN and CDR2 SVGIG (reference sequence). The CDR3 DNA sequence: TGTGCCTGGGAGGGACAGGGGATGCCAAACACCATATATTTT. The encoded protein is CAWEGQGMPNTIYF.

This clone was counted a single time. The V call is TRBV10-3, the J call TRBJ2-3; 9 bases are shared with TRBD1. This CDR3 has 15 residues. Trimming cost V 6 bases and J 5 bases; bases outside gene matches: 9. CDR1 ENHRY and CDR2 SYGVKD come from the germline V gene. The DNA of the CDR3 is TGTGCCATCAGCCGAAACAGGGGGCCGGGAGATACGCAGTATTTT. As protein: CAISRNRGPGDTQYF.

This clone was observed at least ten times. The rearrangement uses TRBV7-9 and TRBJ2-3, with TRBD1 identical over 7 bases. This CDR3 region has 14 residues. The germline V gene encodes CDR1 SEHNR and CDR2 FQNEAQ (reference sequence). The V segment lost 5 bases and the J segment 2 bases; nucleotides outside the gene matches: 4. The CDR3 loop is CASSPGTATDTQYF. The CDR3 DNA reads as TGTGCCAGCAGCCCGGGGACAGCCACAGATACGCAGTATTTT. Using reference TRBV7-9 and TRBJ2-3 for the parts outside the CDR3, the full variable domain is DTGVSQNPRHKITKRGQNVTFRCDPISEHNRLYWYRQTLGQGPEFLTYFQNEAQLEKSRLLSDRFSAERPKGSFSTLEIQRTEQGDSAMYLCASSPGTATDTQYFGPGTRLTVL.

This clone has just a few counts. V usage is TRBV2 and J usage is TRBJ2-7, with D unclear. The CDR3 totals 13 residues. In germline, CDR1 is SNHLY, CDR2 FYNNEI. Trimming shortened V by 4 bases and J by 5 bases, and 12 bases separated the two germline ends. CDR3 in amino acids: CASSGRSGDEQYF. For the CDR3, the DNA is TGTGCCAGCAGTGGTCGTTCAGGCGACGAGCAGTACTTC.

Worth noting for this clone: An end of the junction differs from the germline gene, which may be a read error. The chain combines TRBV7-7 with TRBJ2-7; D remains ambiguous. CDR3 length equals 13 residues. Germline V CDR1 and CDR2: SSHAT, FNYEAQ (reference sequence). CDR3: CASSLRSRYEQYF. In DNA form, the CDR3 reads TGTGCTAGCAGCTTACGGAGTCGCTACGAGCAGTACTTC.

This clone was seen repeatedly, ten times or more. The CDR3 here is CASGTGPNTGELFF. Here the CDR3 DNA reads TGTGCCAGCGGCACAGGGCCCAACACCGGGGAGCTGTTTTTT. The rearrangement joins TRBV11-3 to TRBJ2-2; D possibly corresponds to TRBD1 (6 bases). This CDR3 spans 14 amino acids. CDR1 is SGHNT, CDR2 YENEEA, per germline. Trimming took off 8 bases at V and 2 bases at J, with 12 bases between the two ends.

The V call is TRBV19, the J call TRBJ1-2; no clear D gene. Between the trimmed V and J ends, which lost 5 bases and 8 bases, there was a span of 12 bases. Germline-derived CDR1 and CDR2 are LNHDA and SQIVND (reference sequence). The CDR3 loop spans 12 amino acids. CDR3 loop: CASSPRTSGYTF. The CDR3 coding sequence is TGTGCCAGTAGTCCCAGGACCAGCGGCTACACCTTC.

The chain is built from TRBV7-3 and TRBJ1-6; TRBD1 aligns across 9 bases. The CDR3 covers 13 residues. CDR1 is SGHTA, CDR2 FQGTGA, per germline. Trimming removed 5 bases from V and 10 bases from J; junction bases left unmatched: 3. CDR3 nucleotide sequence: TGTGCCAGCAGCCGGGACAGGGAATCACCCCTCCACTTT. It encodes CASSRDRESPLHF.

The J gene is TRBJ1-3, the V gene TRBV11-2; no reliable D call. The V gene's germline CDR1 is SGHAT and CDR2 FQNNGV. Trimming took 0 bases from V and 1 from J, leaving 7 bases between them. CDR3 length: 15 residues. Here the CDR3 DNA reads TGTGCCAGCAGCTTAGACGGATATTCTGGAAACACCATATATTTT. Encoded protein: CASSLDGYSGNTIYF.

The chain joins TRBV5-1 to TRBJ1-4; 8 bases map to TRBD1. The V gene's germline CDR1 is SGHRS and CDR2 YFSETQ. V dropped 5 bases and J dropped 2; count of bases not matched to a gene: 11. The CDR3 has 17 amino acids. The CDR3, as DNA: TGCGCCAGCAGACGGGCAGGGGGCGAAAAGACTAATGAAAAACTGTTTTTT. Translating gives CASRRAGGEKTNEKLFF.

As regards this clone: The sample has other DNA sequences that encode this CDR3 too. This chain joins TRBV7-2 and TRBJ2-7; D possibly corresponds to TRBD1 (6 bases). Germline CDR1 and CDR2: SGHTA and FQGNSA. This CDR3 has 15 amino acids. With 1 base removed from V and 1 base from J, the gap between germline ends came to 11 bases. CDR3 in amino acids: CASSLGGGGSYEQYF. The CDR3 nucleotides are TGTGCCAGCAGCTTAGGAGGGGGTGGTTCCTACGAGCAGTACTTC.

This chain links TRBV29-1 with TRBJ2-7; D gene unclear. With 0 bases removed from V and 3 bases from J, the gap between germline ends came to 3 bases. Germline V gene lookup returns CDR1 SQVTM and CDR2 ANQGSEA. The CDR3 runs 11 residues. The DNA of the CDR3 is TGCAGCGTTGAAGAGGGCTACGAGCAGTACTTC. Protein sequence: CSVEEGYEQYF.

The chain employs TRBV9 and TRBJ2-1, with TRBD2 as a possible D gene (5 bases). The CDR3 spans 13 residues. The germline CDR1 and CDR2 sequences are SGDLS and YYNGEE. The V and J ends lost 0 bases and 8 bases respectively, with 9 bases between them. The CDR3, as DNA: TGTGCCAGCAGCGTAGAGGGAGCGCATGAGCAGTTCTTC. Amino acid sequence: CASSVEGAHEQFF. The variable domain in full, with the rest retrieved from reference TRBV9 and TRBJ2-1, is DSGVTQTPKHLITATGQRVTLRCSPRSGDLSVYWYQQSLDQGLQFLIQYYNGEERAKGNILERFSAQQFPDLHSELNLSSLELGDSALYFCASSVEGAHEQFFGPGTRLTVL.

J is TRBJ2-7 and V is TRBV27; 8 positions match TRBD2. CDR1 is MNHEY and CDR2 is SMNVEV in the germline V gene (reference sequence). The CDR3 is 15 residues long. Trimming took 6 bases from V and 4 from J; bases not matched to a gene: 11. The CDR3 DNA follows: TGTGCCAGCAGCGCGCTAAGCGGGAGTCGATACGAGCAGTACTTC. It specifies CASSALSGSRYEQYF.

The chain couples TRBV6-1 to TRBJ1-6; 9 bases line up with TRBD1. This CDR3 spans 15 amino acids. The germline gives CDR1 MNHNS, CDR2 SASEGT. Trimming took 0 bases from V and 11 from J; bases not matched to a gene: 5. CDR3 coding DNA: TGTGCCAGCAGTGAAGCCCGACAGGGGGGGCCACCCCTCCACTTT. Its translation is CASSEARQGGPPLHF.

The chain joins TRBV6-6 to TRBJ1-1, with D perhaps matching TRBD1 (6 bases). Trimming stripped 5 bases from V and 4 bases from J, with 17 bases between. This CDR3 spans 15 amino acids. From germline, CDR1 is MNHNY and CDR2 SVGAGI (reference sequence). DNA of the CDR3: TGTGCCAGCAGTAAGCCCCAGGGGCCCGGCACTGAAGCTTTCTTT. Amino acids: CASSKPQGPGTEAFF.

The rearrangement uses TRBV11-2 and TRBJ1-2; no reliable D call. Trimming left V 2 bases short and J 7 bases short, with 8 bases between. The CDR3 spans 12 residues. Germline CDR1 SGHAT, CDR2 FQNNGV. CDR3 protein: CASSLSGFGYTF. The CDR3, as DNA: TGTGCCAGCAGCTTATCGGGGTTTGGCTACACCTTC.

This chain uses TRBV28 with TRBJ1-1; 7 bases map to TRBD1. V was pared by 3 bases and J by 8 bases, with 3 bases of the junction left unmatched. CDR1 is MDHEN and CDR2 is SYDVKM in the germline V gene. The CDR3 has 12 residues. Here the CDR3 DNA reads TGTGCCAGCAGTTTGAAGACAGGGGAAGCTTTCTTT. Translating it yields CASSLKTGEAFF.

This sequence joins TRBV19 and TRBJ2-2; unclear D gene. Trimming pared 6 bases from V and 0 bases from J, leaving 14 bases between. The V gene's germline CDR1 is LNHDA and CDR2 SQIVND (reference sequence). CDR3 length equals 16 residues. DNA for the CDR3: TGTGCCAGTAGGTTAGGACCAGCAGCGAACACCGGGGAGCTGTTTTTT. Amino acids: CASRLGPAANTGELFF. The variable domain in full, completed from reference TRBV19 and TRBJ2-2, reads DGGITQSPKYLFRKEGQNVTLSCEQNLNHDAMYWYRQDPGQGLRLIYYSQIVNDFQKGDIAEGYSVSREKKESFPLTVTSAQKNPTAFYLCASRLGPAANTGELFFGEGSRLTVL.

This clone has a handful of counts. V and J are TRBV1 and TRBJ1-4. TRBV1 is classified as a pseudogene. The CDR3 is 17 residues long. The CDR3 region is CTSSPGSLGTTNEKLFF. CDR3 coding DNA: TGCACCAGCAGCCCGGGTAGCCTGGGGACAACTAATGAAAAACTGTTTTTT.

CDR3 in amino acids: CASSASLSVQETQYF. The CDR3 coding sequence is TGTGCCAGCTCAGCCAGCCTATCGGTCCAAGAGACCCAGTACTTC. V and J are TRBV18 and TRBJ2-5; D gene ambiguous. The germline CDR1 and CDR2 sequences are KGHSH and LQKENI. CDR3 length equals 15 residues. Trimming pared 5 bases from V and 1 base from J, leaving 14 bases between. Variable domain in full (rest from reference TRBV18 and TRBJ2-5): NAGVMQNPRHLVRRRGQEARLRCSPMKGHSHVYWYRQLPEEGLKFMVYLQKENIIDESGMPKERFSAEFPKEGPSILRIQQVVRGDSAAYFCASSASLSVQETQYFGPGTRLLVL.